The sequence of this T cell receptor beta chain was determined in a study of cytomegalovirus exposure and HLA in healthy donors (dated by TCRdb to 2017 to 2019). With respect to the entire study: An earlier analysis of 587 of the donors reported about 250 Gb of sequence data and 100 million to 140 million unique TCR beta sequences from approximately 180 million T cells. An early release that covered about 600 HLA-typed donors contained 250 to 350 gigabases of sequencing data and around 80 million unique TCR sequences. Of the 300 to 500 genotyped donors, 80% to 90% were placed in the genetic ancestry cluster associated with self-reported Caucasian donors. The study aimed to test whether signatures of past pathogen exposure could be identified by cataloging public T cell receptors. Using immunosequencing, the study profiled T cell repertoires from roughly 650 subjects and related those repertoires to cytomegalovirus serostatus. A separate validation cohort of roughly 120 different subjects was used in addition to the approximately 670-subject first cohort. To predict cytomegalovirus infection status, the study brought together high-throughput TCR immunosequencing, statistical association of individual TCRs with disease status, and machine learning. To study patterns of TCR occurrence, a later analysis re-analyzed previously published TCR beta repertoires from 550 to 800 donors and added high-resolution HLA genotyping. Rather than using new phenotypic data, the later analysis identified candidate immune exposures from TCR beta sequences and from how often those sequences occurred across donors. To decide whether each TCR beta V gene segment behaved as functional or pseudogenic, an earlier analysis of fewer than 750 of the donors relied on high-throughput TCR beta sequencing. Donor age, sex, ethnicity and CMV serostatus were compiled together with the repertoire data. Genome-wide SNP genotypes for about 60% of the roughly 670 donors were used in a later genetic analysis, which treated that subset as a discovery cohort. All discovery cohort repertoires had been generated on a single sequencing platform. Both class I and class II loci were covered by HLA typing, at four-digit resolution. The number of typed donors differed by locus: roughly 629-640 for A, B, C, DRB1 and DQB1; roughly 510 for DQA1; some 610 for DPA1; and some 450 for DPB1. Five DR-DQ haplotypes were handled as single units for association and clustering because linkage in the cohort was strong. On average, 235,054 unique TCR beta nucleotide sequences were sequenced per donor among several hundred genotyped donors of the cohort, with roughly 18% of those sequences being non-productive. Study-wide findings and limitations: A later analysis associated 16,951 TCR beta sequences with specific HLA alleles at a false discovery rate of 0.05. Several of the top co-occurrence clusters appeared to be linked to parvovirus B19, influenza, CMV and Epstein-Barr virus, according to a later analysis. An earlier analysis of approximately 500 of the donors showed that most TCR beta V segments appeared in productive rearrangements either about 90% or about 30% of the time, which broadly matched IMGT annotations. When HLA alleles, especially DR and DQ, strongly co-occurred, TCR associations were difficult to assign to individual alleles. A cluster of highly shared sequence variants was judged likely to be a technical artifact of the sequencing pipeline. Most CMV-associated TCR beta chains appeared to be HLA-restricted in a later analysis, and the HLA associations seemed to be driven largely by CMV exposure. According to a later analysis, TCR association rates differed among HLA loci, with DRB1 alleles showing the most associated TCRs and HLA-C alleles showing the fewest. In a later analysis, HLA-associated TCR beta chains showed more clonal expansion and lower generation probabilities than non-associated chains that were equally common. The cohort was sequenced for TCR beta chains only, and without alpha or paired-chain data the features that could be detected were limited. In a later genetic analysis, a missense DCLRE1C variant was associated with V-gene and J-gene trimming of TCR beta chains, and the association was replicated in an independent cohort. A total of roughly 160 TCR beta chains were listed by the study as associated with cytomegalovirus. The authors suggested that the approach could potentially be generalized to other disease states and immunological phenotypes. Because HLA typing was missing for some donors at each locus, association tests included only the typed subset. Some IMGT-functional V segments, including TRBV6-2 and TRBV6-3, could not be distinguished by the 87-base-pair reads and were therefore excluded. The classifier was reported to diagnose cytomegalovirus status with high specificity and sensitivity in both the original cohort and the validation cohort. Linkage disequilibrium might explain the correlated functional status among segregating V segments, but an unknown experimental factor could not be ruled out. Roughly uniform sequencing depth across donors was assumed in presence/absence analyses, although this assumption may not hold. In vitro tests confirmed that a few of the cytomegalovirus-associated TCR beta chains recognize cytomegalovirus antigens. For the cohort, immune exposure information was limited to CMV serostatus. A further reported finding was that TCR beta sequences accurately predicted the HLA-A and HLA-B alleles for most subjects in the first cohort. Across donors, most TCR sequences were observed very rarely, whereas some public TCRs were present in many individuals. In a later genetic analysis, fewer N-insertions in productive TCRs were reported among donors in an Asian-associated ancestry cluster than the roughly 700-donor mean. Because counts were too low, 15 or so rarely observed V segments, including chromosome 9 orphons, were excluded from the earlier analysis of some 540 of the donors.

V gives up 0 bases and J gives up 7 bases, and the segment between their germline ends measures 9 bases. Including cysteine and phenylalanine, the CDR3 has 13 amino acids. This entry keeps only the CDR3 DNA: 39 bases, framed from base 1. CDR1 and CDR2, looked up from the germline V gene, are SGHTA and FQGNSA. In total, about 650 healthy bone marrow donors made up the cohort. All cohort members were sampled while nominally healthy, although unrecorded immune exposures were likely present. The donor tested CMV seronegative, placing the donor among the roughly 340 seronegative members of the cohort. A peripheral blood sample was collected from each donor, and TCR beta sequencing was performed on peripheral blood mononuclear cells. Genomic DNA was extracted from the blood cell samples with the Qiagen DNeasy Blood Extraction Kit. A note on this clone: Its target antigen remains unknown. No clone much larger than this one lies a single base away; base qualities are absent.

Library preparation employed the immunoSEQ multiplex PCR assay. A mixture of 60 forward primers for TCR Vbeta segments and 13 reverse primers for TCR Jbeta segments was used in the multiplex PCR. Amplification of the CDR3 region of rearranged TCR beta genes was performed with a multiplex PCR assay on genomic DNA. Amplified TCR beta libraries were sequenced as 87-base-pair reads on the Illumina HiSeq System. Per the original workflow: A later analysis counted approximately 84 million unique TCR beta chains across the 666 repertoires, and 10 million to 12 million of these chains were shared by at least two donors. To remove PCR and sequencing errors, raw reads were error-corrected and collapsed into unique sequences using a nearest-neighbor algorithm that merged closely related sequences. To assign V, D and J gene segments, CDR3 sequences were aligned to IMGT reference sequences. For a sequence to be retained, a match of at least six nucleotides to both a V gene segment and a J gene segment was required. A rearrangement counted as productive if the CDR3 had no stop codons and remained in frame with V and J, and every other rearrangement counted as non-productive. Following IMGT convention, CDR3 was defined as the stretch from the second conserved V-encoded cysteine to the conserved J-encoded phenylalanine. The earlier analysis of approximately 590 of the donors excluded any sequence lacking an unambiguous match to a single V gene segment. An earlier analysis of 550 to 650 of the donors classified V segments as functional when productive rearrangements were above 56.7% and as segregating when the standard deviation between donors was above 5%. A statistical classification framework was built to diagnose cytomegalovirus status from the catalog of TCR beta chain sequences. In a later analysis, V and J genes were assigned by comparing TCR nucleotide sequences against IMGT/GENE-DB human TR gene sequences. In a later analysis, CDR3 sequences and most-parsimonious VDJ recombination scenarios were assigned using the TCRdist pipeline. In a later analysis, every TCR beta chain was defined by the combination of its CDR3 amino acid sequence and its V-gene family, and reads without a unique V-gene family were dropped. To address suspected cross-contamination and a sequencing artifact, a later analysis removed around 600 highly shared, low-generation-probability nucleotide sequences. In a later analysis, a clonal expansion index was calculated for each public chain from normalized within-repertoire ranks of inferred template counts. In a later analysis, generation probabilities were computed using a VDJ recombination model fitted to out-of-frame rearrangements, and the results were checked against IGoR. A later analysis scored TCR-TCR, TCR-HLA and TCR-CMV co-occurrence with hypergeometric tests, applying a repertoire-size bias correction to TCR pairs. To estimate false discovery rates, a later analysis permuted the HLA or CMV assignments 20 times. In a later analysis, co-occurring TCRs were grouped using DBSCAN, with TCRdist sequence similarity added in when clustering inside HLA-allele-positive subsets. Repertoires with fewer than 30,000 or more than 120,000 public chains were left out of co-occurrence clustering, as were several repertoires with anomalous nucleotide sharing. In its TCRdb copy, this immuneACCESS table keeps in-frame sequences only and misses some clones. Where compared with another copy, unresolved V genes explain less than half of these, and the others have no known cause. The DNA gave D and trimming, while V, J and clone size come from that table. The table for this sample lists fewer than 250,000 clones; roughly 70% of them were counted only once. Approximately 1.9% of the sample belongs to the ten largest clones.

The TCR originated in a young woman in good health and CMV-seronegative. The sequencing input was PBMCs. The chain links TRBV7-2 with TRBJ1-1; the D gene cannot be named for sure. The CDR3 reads CASSLALTDEAFF. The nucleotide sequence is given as TGTGCCAGCAGCTTAGCCCTGACTGATGAAGCTTTCTTT.